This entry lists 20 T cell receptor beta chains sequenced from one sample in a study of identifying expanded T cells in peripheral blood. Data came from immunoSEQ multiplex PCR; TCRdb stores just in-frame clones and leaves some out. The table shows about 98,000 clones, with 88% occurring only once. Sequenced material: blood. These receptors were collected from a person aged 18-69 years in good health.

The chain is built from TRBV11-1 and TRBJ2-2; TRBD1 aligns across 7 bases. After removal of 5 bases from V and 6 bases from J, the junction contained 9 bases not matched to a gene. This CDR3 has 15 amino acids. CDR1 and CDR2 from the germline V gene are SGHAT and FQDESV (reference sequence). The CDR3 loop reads CASSHQGVESGELFF. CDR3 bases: TGTGCCAGCAGCCATCAGGGGGTAGAGTCCGGGGAGCTGTTTTTT.

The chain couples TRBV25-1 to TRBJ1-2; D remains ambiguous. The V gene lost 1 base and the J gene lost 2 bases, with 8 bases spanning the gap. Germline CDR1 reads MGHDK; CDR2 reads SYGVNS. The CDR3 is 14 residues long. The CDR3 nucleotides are TGTGCCAGCAGTGAATCAGGCAGGAACTATGGCTACACCTTC. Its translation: CASSESGRNYGYTF.

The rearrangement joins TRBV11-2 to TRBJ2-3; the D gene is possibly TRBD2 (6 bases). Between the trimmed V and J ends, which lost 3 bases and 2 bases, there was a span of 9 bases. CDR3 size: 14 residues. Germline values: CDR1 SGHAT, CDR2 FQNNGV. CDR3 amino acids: CASSLGGYTDTQYF. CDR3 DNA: TGTGCCAGCAGCTTGGGGGGATACACAGATACGCAGTATTTT.

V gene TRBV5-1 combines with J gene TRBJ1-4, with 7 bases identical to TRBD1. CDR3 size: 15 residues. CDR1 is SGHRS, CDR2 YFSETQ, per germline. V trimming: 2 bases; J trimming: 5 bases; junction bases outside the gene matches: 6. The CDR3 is CASSLVGTANEKLFF. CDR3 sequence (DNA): TGCGCCAGCAGCTTAGTCGGGACAGCGAATGAAAAACTGTTTTTT.

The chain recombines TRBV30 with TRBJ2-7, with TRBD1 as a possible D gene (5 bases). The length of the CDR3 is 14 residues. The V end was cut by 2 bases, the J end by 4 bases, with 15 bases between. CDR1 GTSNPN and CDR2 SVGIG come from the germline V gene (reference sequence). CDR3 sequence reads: CAWSPPPRGYEQYF. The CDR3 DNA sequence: TGTGCCTGGAGTCCTCCCCCAAGGGGATACGAGCAGTACTTC.

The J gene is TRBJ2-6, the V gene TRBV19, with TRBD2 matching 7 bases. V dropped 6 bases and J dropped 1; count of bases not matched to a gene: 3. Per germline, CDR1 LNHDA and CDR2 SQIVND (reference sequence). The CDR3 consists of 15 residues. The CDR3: CASSFGGSGANVLTF. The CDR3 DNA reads TGTGCCAGTAGCTTCGGGGGGTCTGGGGCCAACGTCCTGACTTTC.

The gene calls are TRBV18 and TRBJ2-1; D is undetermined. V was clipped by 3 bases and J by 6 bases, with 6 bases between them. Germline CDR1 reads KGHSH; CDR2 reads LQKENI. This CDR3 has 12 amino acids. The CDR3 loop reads CASSPAVNEQFF. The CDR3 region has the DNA TGTGCCAGCTCACCGGCTGTCAATGAGCAGTTCTTC.

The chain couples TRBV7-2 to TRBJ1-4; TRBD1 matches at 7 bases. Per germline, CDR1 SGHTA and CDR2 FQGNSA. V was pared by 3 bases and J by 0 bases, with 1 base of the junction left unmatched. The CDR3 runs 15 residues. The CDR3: CASSFTGATNEKLFF. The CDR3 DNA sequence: TGTGCCAGCAGCTTTACAGGGGCAACTAATGAAAAACTGTTTTTT.

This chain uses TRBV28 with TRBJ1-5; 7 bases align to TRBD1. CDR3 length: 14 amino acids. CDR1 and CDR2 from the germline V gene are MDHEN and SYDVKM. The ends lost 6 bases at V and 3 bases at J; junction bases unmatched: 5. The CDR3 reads CASSQRGLNQPQHF. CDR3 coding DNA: TGTGCCAGCAGCCAAAGGGGGCTCAATCAGCCCCAGCATTTT.

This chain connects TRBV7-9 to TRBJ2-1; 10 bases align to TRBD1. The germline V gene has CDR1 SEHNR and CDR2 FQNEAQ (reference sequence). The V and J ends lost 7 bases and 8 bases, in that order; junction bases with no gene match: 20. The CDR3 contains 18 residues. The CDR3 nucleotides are TGTGCCAGCAAGGGCGACAGGGGGCGCAATGGGTGGATAGATGAGCAGTTCTTC. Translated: CASKGDRGRNGWIDEQFF.

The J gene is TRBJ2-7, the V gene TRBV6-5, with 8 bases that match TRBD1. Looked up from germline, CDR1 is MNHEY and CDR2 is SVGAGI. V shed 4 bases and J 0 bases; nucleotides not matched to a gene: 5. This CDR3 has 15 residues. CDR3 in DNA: TGTGCCAGCAGTTTCGCAGGGGGCGCCTCCTACGAGCAGTACTTC. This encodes CASSFAGGASYEQYF.

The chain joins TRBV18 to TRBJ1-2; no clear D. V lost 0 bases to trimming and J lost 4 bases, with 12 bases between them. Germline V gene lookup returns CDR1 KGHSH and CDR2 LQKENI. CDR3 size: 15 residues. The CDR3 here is CASSPPVTDRYGYTF. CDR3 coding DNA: TGTGCCAGCTCACCACCGGTCACAGACCGCTATGGCTACACCTTC.

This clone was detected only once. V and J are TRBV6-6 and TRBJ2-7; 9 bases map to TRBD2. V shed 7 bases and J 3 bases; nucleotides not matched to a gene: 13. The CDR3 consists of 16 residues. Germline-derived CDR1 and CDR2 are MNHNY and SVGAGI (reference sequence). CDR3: CASTSSGTSILYEQYF. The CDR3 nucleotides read TGTGCCAGCACCTCCTCCGGGACTAGCATCCTCTACGAGCAGTACTTC.

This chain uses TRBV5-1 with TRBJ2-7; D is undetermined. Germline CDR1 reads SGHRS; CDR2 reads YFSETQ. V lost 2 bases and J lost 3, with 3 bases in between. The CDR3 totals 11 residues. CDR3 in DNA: TGCGCCAGCAGCTTCAACTACGAGCAGTACTTC. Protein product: CASSFNYEQYF. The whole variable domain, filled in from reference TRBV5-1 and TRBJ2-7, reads KAGVTQTPRYLIKTRGQQVTLSCSPISGHRSVSWYQQTPGQGLQFLFEYFSETQRNKGNFPGRFSGRQFSNSRSEMNVSTLELGDSALYLCASSFNYEQYFGPGTRLTVT.

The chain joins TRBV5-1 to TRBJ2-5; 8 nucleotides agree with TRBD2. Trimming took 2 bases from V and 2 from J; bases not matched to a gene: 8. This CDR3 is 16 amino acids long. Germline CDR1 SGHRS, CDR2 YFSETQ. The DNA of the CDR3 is TGCGCCAGCAGCTTCGGGACTAGTCCACAACAAGAGACCCAGTACTTC. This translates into CASSFGTSPQQETQYF.

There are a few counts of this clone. CDR3 residues: CASSHPGQGAEAFF. Written as DNA, the CDR3 is TGTGCCAGCAGCCACCCCGGACAGGGCGCTGAAGCTTTCTTT. The chain couples TRBV4-2 to TRBJ1-1; 8 bases agree with TRBD1. This CDR3 is built from 14 residues. CDR1 is LGHNA and CDR2 is YNFKEQ in the germline V gene. Trimming removed 3 bases from V and 6 bases from J; junction bases left unmatched: 6.

The CDR3 loop is CASSLGTGEETQYF. The CDR3, as DNA: TGCGCCAGCAGCTTGGGGACAGGGGAAGAGACCCAGTACTTC. The J gene is TRBJ2-5, the V gene TRBV5-1; 9 bases are a match to TRBD1. The CDR3 length is 14 residues. V shed 0 bases, J shed 3 bases, and the junction held 0 bases outside the gene matches. CDR1 is SGHRS and CDR2 is YFSETQ in the germline V gene. Full variable domain (remainder filled in from reference TRBV5-1 and TRBJ2-5): KAGVTQTPRYLIKTRGQQVTLSCSPISGHRSVSWYQQTPGQGLQFLFEYFSETQRNKGNFPGRFSGRQFSNSRSEMNVSTLELGDSALYLCASSLGTGEETQYFGPGTRLLVL.

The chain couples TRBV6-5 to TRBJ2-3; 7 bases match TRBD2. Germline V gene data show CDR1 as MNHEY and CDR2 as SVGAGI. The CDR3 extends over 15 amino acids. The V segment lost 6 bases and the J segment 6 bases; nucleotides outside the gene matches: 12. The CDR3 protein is CASRPTGRPPDTQYF. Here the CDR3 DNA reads TGTGCCAGCAGGCCCACCGGGAGGCCCCCGGATACGCAGTATTTT.

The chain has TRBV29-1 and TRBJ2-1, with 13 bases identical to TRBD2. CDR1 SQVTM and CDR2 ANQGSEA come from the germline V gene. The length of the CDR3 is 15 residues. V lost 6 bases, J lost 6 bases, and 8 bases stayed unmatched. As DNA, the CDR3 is TGCAGCGTATTGGGACTAGCGGGACTTTTCAATGAGCAGTTCTTC. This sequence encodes CSVLGLAGLFNEQFF.

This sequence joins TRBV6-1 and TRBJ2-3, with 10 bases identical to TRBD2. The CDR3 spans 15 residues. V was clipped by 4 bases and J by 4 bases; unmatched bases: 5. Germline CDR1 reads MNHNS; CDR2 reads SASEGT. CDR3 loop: CASSGLAGVSDTQYF. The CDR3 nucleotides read TGTGCCAGCAGTGGCCTAGCGGGAGTCTCAGATACGCAGTATTTT.